This T cell receptor (beta chain) was recovered during a study of OX40 agonist ivuxolimab in advanced cancers. The wider study: All patients had ivuxolimab intravenously every 2 weeks at 0.01 to 10 mg/kg. Cohort: approximately 79% men, mean age 60, aged roughly 20 to 79.

Method: immunoSEQ multiplex PCR; TCRdb's copy keeps in-frame clones and lacks some. This repertoire shows tens of thousands of clones, about nine tenths found once; its top ten account for less than 15%. The CDR3 runs 13 residues. CDR1 and CDR2 (germline): MNHEY, SMNVEV (reference sequence). V lost 3 bases, J lost 8 bases, and 10 bases lay in between. J is TRBJ2-2 and V is TRBV27; D call uncertain. The receptor comes from an adult with an advanced solid tumor such as melanoma, head and neck, liver or kidney cancer. Sequenced material: CD4+ or CD8+ T cells sorted from blood, taken in a trial of the OX40 agonist ivuxolimab. CDR3 residues: CASSFSLGGELFF. CDR3 nucleotide sequence: TGTGCCAGCAGTTTTTCCCTTGGGGGGGAGCTGTTTTTT.